This T cell receptor (beta chain) was captured in a study of blood T cell repertoires in COVID-19. The CDR3 contains 16 residues. Germline values: CDR1 MDHEN, CDR2 SYDVKM. V was clipped by 3 bases and J by 3 bases, with 15 bases between them. Measured with immunoSEQ multiplex PCR; TCRdb has only the in-frame clones, and not every one. Of approximately 100,000 clones in the sample, 70% to 90% were seen once. Sequences were obtained from peripheral blood. The rearrangement uses TRBV28 and TRBJ2-1; a weak D match, TRBD2 (6 bases). The sequence came from a human donor in a cohort sampled during active COVID-19. The CDR3 sequence is CASSLAGTGNYNEQFF. The CDR3 region has the DNA TGTGCCAGCAGTTTGGCGGGGACCGGGAACTACAATGAGCAGTTCTTC.